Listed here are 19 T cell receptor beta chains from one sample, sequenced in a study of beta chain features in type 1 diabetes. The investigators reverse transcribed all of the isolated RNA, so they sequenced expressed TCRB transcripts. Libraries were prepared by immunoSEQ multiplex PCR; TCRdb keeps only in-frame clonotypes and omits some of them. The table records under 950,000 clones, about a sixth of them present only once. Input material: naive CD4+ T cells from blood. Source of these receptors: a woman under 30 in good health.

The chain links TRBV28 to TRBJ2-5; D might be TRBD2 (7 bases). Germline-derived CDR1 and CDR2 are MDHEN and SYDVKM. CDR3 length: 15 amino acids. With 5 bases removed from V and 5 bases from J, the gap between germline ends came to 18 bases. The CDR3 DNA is TGTGCCAGCAGTGCCGGGGGGCAAGCGTTGGAGACCCAGTACTTC. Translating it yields CASSAGGQALETQYF.

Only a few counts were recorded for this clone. For the CDR3, the DNA is TGTGCCAGCAGCTTATTGGGTCTAGTCGCAGATACGCAGTATTTT. Translating gives CASSLLGLVADTQYF. The chain is built from TRBV11-1 and TRBJ2-3; no firm D call. CDR1 and CDR2 (germline): SGHAT, FQDESV (reference sequence). This CDR3 comprises 15 residues. V was cut by 2 bases and J by 4 bases, with 13 bases left in between.

Here the CDR3 reads CASSTYTTREETQYF. CDR3 in DNA: TGTGCCAGCAGCACCTATACAACCAGGGAAGAGACCCAGTACTTC. The chain has TRBV7-9 and TRBJ2-5; possibly TRBD1 for D (5 bases). The germline CDR1 and CDR2 sequences are SEHNR and FQNEAQ (reference sequence). The CDR3 runs to 15 residues. V was trimmed by 5 bases and J by 3 bases, leaving 16 bases between them.

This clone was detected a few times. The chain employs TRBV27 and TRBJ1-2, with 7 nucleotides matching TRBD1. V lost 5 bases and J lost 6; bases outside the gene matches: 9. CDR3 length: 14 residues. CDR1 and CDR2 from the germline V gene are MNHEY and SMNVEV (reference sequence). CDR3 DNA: TGTGCCAGCAGTCCGACAGGGTATAGGCATGGCTACACCTTC. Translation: CASSPTGYRHGYTF.

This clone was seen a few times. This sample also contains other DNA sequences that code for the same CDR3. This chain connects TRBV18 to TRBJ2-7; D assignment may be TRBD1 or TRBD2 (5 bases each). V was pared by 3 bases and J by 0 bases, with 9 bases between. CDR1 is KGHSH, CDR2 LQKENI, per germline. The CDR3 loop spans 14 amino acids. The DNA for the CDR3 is TGTGCCAGCTCACCGGGACCAAGCTCCTACGAGCAGTACTTC. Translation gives CASSPGPSSYEQYF.

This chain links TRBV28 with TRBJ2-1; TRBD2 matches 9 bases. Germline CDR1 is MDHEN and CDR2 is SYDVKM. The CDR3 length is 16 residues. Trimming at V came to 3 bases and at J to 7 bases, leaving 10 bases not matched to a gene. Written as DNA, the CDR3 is TGTGCCAGCAGTTTTGAGGGCGGGAGGGCCGGTAATGAGCAGTTCTTC. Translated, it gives CASSFEGGRAGNEQFF.

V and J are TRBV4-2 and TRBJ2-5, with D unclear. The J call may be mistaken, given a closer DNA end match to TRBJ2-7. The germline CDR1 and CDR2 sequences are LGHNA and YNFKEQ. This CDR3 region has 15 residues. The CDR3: CASSQEADGRYEQYF. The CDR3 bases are TGTGCCAGCAGCCAAGAGGCTGATGGTCGGTACGAGCAGTACTTC.

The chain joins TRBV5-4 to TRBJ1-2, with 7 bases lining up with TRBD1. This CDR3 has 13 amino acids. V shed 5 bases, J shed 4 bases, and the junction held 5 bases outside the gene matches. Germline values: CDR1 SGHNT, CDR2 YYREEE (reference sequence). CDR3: CASSEGQSYGYTF. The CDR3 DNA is TGTGCCAGCAGTGAGGGACAGAGCTATGGCTACACCTTC.

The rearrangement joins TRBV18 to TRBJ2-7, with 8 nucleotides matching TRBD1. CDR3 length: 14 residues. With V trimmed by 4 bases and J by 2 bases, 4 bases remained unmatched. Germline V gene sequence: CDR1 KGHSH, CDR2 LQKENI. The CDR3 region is CASSLQQGAYEQYF. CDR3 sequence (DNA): TGTGCCAGCTCACTCCAACAGGGGGCCTACGAGCAGTACTTC.

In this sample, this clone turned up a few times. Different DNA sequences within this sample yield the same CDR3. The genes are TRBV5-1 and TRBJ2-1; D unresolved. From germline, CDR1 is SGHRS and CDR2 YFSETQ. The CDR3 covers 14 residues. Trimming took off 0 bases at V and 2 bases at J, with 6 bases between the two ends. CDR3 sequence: CASSLGGPYNEQFF. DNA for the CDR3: TGCGCCAGCAGCTTGGGTGGTCCCTACAATGAGCAGTTCTTC. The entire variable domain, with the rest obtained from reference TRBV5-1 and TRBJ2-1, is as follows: KAGVTQTPRYLIKTRGQQVTLSCSPISGHRSVSWYQQTPGQGLQFLFEYFSETQRNKGNFPGRFSGRQFSNSRSEMNVSTLELGDSALYLCASSLGGPYNEQFFGPGTRLTVL.

This CDR3 reads CSASGSNTQYF. The CDR3 DNA reads as TGCAGTGCTAGCGGTTCTAATACGCAGTATTTT. The chain carries TRBV20-1 and TRBJ2-3; no clear D. The germline V gene encodes CDR1 DFQATT and CDR2 SNEGSKA (reference sequence). The CDR3 loop spans 11 amino acids. Trimming took off 3 bases at V and 7 bases at J, with 8 bases between the two ends.

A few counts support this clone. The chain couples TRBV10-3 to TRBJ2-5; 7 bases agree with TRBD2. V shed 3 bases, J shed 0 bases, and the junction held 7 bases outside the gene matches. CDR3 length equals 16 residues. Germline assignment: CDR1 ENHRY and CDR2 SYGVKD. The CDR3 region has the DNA TGTGCCATCAGTGAATGGAGGACTAGAAACCAAGAGACCCAGTACTTC. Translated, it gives CAISEWRTRNQETQYF.

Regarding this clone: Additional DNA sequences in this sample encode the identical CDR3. The CDR3 here is CASSLDRYEQYF. CDR3 DNA: TGTGCCAGCAGCTTAGATCGTTACGAGCAGTACTTC. This chain links TRBV11-2 with TRBJ2-7, with D unclear. This CDR3 comprises 12 residues. From germline, CDR1 is SGHAT and CDR2 FQNNGV. V lost 0 bases, J lost 4 bases, and 4 bases lay in between. Full variable domain (missing parts from reference TRBV11-2 and TRBJ2-7): EAGVAQSPRYKIIEKRQSVAFWCNPISGHATLYWYQQILGQGPKLLIQFQNNGVVDDSQLPKDRFSAERLKGVDSTLKIQPAKLEDSAVYLCASSLDRYEQYFGPGTRLTVT.

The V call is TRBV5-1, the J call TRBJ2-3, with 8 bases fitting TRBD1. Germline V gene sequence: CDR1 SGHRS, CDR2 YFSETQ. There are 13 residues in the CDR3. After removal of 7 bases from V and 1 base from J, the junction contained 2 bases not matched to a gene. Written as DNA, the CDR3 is TGCGCCAGCGGACAGGGAGGCACAGATACGCAGTATTTT. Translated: CASGQGGTDTQYF.

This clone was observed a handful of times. The CDR3 region is CASSLEMRLKAFF. The CDR3 nucleotides are TGTGCCAGCAGCTTAGAGATGCGGTTGAAAGCTTTCTTT. The V gene is TRBV11-2, the J gene TRBJ1-1, with no clear D. CDR3 size: 13 residues. Germline assignment: CDR1 SGHAT and CDR2 FQNNGV. The V and J ends lost 0 bases and 9 bases respectively, with 11 bases between them. Full variable domain (missing parts from reference TRBV11-2 and TRBJ1-1): EAGVAQSPRYKIIEKRQSVAFWCNPISGHATLYWYQQILGQGPKLLIQFQNNGVVDDSQLPKDRFSAERLKGVDSTLKIQPAKLEDSAVYLCASSLEMRLKAFFGQGTRLTVV.

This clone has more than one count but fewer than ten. The CDR3 DNA reads TGTGCCAGCAGTTTTGCGGTCATCGGGGAGCTGTTTTTT. As protein: CASSFAVIGELFF. The chain recombines TRBV27 with TRBJ2-2; no clear D gene. The V end was cut by 3 bases, the J end by 7 bases, with 9 bases between. CDR1 is MNHEY, CDR2 SMNVEV, per germline (reference sequence). There are 13 residues in the CDR3.

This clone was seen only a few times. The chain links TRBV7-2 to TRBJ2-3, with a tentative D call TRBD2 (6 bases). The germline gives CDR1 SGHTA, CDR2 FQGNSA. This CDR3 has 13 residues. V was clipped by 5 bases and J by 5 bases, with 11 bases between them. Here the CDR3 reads CASSTRTKDTQYF. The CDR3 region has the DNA TGTGCCAGCAGCACGCGGACTAAAGATACGCAGTATTTT.

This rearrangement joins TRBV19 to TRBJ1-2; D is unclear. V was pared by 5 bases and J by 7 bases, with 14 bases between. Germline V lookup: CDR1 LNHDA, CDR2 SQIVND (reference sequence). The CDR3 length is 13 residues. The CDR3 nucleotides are TGTGCCAGTAGTCCCCGGGCCCCGGGTGGCTACACCTTC. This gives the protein CASSPRAPGGYTF.

The CDR3 reads CASSPAGLAGGAGELFF. DNA of the CDR3: TGTGCCAGCTCGCCTGCGGGACTAGCGGGAGGCGCCGGGGAGCTGTTTTTT. The chain is built from TRBV18 and TRBJ2-2, with 15 bases lining up with TRBD2. Germline CDR1 reads KGHSH; CDR2 reads LQKENI. The CDR3 extends over 17 amino acids. Trimming took 6 bases from V and 6 from J; bases not matched to a gene: 8. Full variable domain (remainder filled in from reference TRBV18 and TRBJ2-2): NAGVMQNPRHLVRRRGQEARLRCSPMKGHSHVYWYRQLPEEGLKFMVYLQKENIIDESGMPKERFSAEFPKEGPSILRIQQVVRGDSAAYFCASSPAGLAGGAGELFFGEGSRLTVL.